These 26 T cell receptor beta chains were sequenced from one sample in a study of blood T cell repertoires in COVID-19. Some clones are missing from TCRdb's copy, which holds only in-frame ones; the method was immunoSEQ multiplex PCR. Among roughly 250,000 clones listed, less than 90% were seen once. Material: peripheral blood. These receptors all stem from a woman in her 30s with COVID-19, enrolled during active disease.

The chain employs TRBV6-5 and TRBJ2-7; TRBD2 matches at 10 bases. This CDR3 has 13 residues. V lost 6 bases, J lost 4 bases, and 3 bases stayed unmatched. Germline loops: CDR1 MNHEY, CDR2 SVGAGI. The CDR3 region is CASRTGLAYEQYF. The CDR3 region has the DNA TGTGCCAGCAGAACGGGACTAGCGTACGAGCAGTACTTC.

The chain has TRBV4-2 and TRBJ1-5; no clear D gene. Trimming cost V 0 bases and J 7 bases, with 13 bases left between them. Germline lookup yields CDR1 LGHNA and CDR2 YNFKEQ. The CDR3 contains 15 residues. CDR3 DNA sequence: TGTGCCAGCAGCCAAGAGGAAAAGGGAGGGCAGCCCCAGCATTTT. As protein: CASSQEEKGGQPQHF.

The CDR3 nucleotides are TGCAGCGTAACAGTTACCGGGGAGCTGTTTTTT. Amino acid sequence: CSVTVTGELFF. J is TRBJ2-2 and V is TRBV29-1, with D hard to call. The CDR3 totals 11 residues. Germline V lookup: CDR1 SQVTM, CDR2 ANQGSEA. Between the trimmed V and J ends, which lost 6 bases and 5 bases, there was a span of 7 bases.

J is TRBJ2-1 and V is TRBV10-3; 10 bases agree with TRBD2. This CDR3 comprises 15 residues. The V gene end was trimmed by 5 bases and the J gene end by 4 bases; junction bases not matched to a gene: 5. Germline CDR1 is ENHRY and CDR2 is SYGVKD. The CDR3 DNA sequence: TGTGCCATCAGTAAAGCGGGGGGGACATACAATGAGCAGTTCTTC. This encodes CAISKAGGTYNEQFF.

The chain carries TRBV3-1 (or the pseudogene TRBV3-2) and TRBJ2-7, with TRBD1 as a possible D gene (5 bases). Trimming shortened V by 1 base and J by 2 bases, and 9 bases separated the two germline ends. CDR3 length equals 14 residues. Germline CDR1 is LGHDT and CDR2 is YNNKEL (reference sequence). The CDR3 loop reads CASSQAGAAYEQYF. CDR3 nucleotides: TGTGCCAGCAGCCAAGCTGGGGCCGCCTACGAGCAGTACTTC.

V gene TRBV5-1 combines with J gene TRBJ2-5; a weak D match, TRBD1 (6 bases). Trimming pared 3 bases from V and 1 base from J, leaving 13 bases between. CDR1 SGHRS and CDR2 YFSETQ come from the germline V gene. CDR3 size: 15 residues. The CDR3 loop reads CASSWGQEFQETQYF. CDR3 in DNA: TGCGCCAGCAGCTGGGGGCAGGAGTTCCAAGAGACCCAGTACTTC.

J is TRBJ2-3 and V is TRBV7-6; 8 nucleotides agree with TRBD2. The CDR3 runs 15 residues. Germline V gene lookup returns CDR1 SGHVS and CDR2 FNYEAQ. V lost 2 bases to trimming and J lost 6 bases; unmatched junction nucleotides: 7. CDR3 sequence (DNA): TGTGCCAGCAGCTTAATAAGCGGGGGCGGGGATACGCAGTATTTT. It encodes CASSLISGGGDTQYF.

This clone has only a few counts. This chain connects TRBV18 to TRBJ1-2, with 8 bases fitting TRBD1. The junction had 15 bases not matched to a gene; V was cut back by 2 bases and J by 1 base. From germline, CDR1 is KGHSH and CDR2 LQKENI. The CDR3 sequence is 19 residues long. CDR3 in amino acids: CASSPTLGVARGLNYGYTF. The CDR3 DNA follows: TGTGCCAGCTCACCAACCCTAGGGGTCGCCAGGGGGCTTAACTATGGCTACACCTTC.

This chain links TRBV5-1 with TRBJ2-7; D gene ambiguous. Trimming took off 0 bases at V and 3 bases at J, with 16 bases between the two ends. Germline CDR1 reads SGHRS; CDR2 reads YFSETQ. CDR3 size: 16 residues. This CDR3 reads CASSLAEVTLGYEQYF. The CDR3 DNA reads TGCGCCAGCAGCTTGGCCGAGGTTACCCTGGGCTACGAGCAGTACTTC.

V usage is TRBV28 and J usage is TRBJ1-4, with D maybe TRBD1 (5 bases). CDR1 and CDR2 from the germline V gene are MDHEN and SYDVKM. Trimming cost V 3 bases and J 4 bases, with 18 bases left between them. The CDR3 sequence is 17 residues long. The CDR3 coding sequence is TGTGCCAGCAGTTTCCGCCGGCCCGGGGGTTATAATGAAAAACTGTTTTTT. It specifies CASSFRRPGGYNEKLFF.

This chain connects TRBV7-9 to TRBJ2-6, with 8 bases identical to TRBD1. Germline assignment: CDR1 SEHNR and CDR2 FQNEAQ (reference sequence). The CDR3 is 16 residues long. Trimming removed 1 base from V and 1 base from J; junction bases left unmatched: 0. Written as DNA, the CDR3 is TGTGCCAGCAGCTTAGACAGGGGGTCTGGGGCCAACGTCCTGACTTTC. Translated: CASSLDRGSGANVLTF.

The chain is built from TRBV7-2 and TRBJ1-2, with D unresolved. V was shortened by 5 bases and J by 8 bases, with 12 bases between the two germline ends. Germline loops: CDR1 SGHTA, CDR2 FQGNSA. CDR3 length equals 12 residues. CDR3 DNA: TGTGCCAGCAGCCAAAAGCGCCTCGGCTACACCTTC. This gives the protein CASSQKRLGYTF.

The V gene is TRBV12-3 or TRBV12-4, the J gene TRBJ2-5; D is undetermined. The germline V and J ends were trimmed by 4 bases and 7 bases, with 13 bases remaining between them. The CDR3 runs 13 residues. CDR3 amino acids: CASSSHRSGTQYF. The CDR3 DNA follows: TGTGCCAGCAGTTCGCATCGGAGTGGGACCCAGTACTTC.

This sequence joins TRBV2 and TRBJ2-5; TRBD2 aligns across 7 bases. The ends lost 5 bases at V and 7 bases at J; junction bases unmatched: 10. The CDR3 covers 14 residues. Germline V lookup: CDR1 SNHLY, CDR2 FYNNEI. CDR3 in DNA: TGTGCCAGCAGTAGGACTACGACGGGAGGGACCCAGTACTTC. Translated: CASSRTTTGGTQYF.

This clone has only a few counts. CDR3 amino acids: CASSPSGGPYGYTF. CDR3 DNA sequence: TGTGCCAGCAGCCCATCGGGGGGACCCTATGGCTACACCTTC. The chain has TRBV2 and TRBJ1-2, with D possibly being TRBD1 (5 bases). Trimming shortened V by 6 bases and J by 4 bases, and 15 bases separated the two germline ends. Germline V gene sequence: CDR1 SNHLY, CDR2 FYNNEI. CDR3 length: 14 residues.

CDR3 protein: CATQTSGLNEQFF. CDR3 DNA: TGTGCCACCCAGACTAGCGGCCTGAATGAGCAGTTCTTC. V is TRBV28 and J is TRBJ2-1; 9 bases are a match to TRBD2. Germline lookup yields CDR1 MDHEN and CDR2 SYDVKM. The CDR3 contains 13 residues. J lost 7 bases, V lost 10 bases, and 8 bases had no gene match.

About this clone itself: Other DNA sequences in the same sample also yield this CDR3. The chain carries TRBV12-3 or TRBV12-4 and TRBJ1-2; D may be TRBD1 (5 bases). This CDR3 comprises 13 residues. The V end was cut by 6 bases, the J end by 1 base, with 9 bases between. In DNA, the CDR3 is TGTGCCAGCAGCCTACAGGTTAACTATGGCTACACCTTC. Its protein is CASSLQVNYGYTF.

The gene calls are TRBV18 and TRBJ1-2; D possibly corresponds to TRBD1 (5 bases). The CDR3 is 14 residues long. The germline CDR1 and CDR2 sequences are KGHSH and LQKENI. The V end was cut by 3 bases, the J end by 5 bases, with 13 bases between. The CDR3 loop reads CASSPDDRIYGYTF. CDR3 in DNA: TGTGCCAGCTCACCTGACGACAGAATTTATGGCTACACCTTC.

CDR3 amino acids: CAISGGTDPGYGYTF. In nucleotides, the CDR3 is TGTGCCATCAGTGGGGGGACAGACCCTGGCTATGGCTACACCTTC. V usage is TRBV10-3 and J usage is TRBJ1-2; 7 bases are a match to TRBD1. Germline V gene data show CDR1 as ENHRY and CDR2 as SYGVKD. The CDR3 is made up of 15 amino acids. V lost 4 bases to trimming and J lost 4 bases; unmatched junction nucleotides: 9.

This chain's CDR3 is CASSLAATGGTDTQYF. The CDR3 DNA reads as TGCGCCAGCAGCTTGGCCGCGACAGGCGGCACAGATACGCAGTATTTT. The V call is TRBV5-1, the J call TRBJ2-3, with D perhaps matching TRBD1 (6 bases). This CDR3 region has 16 residues. V gave up 0 bases and J gave up 1 base, with 12 bases separating them. The germline V gene has CDR1 SGHRS and CDR2 YFSETQ.

This clone turned up a few times. This sequence joins TRBV9 and TRBJ1-1, with D hard to call. Trimming shortened V by 0 bases and J by 0 bases, and 6 bases separated the two germline ends. This CDR3 comprises 14 residues. Germline CDR1 and CDR2: SGDLS and YYNGEE. Written as DNA, the CDR3 is TGTGCCAGCAGCGTAGTGGCCATGAACACTGAAGCTTTCTTT. This sequence encodes CASSVVAMNTEAFF.

This chain's CDR3 is CASSVGTGGGKLFF. The CDR3 DNA reads TGTGCCAGCAGCGTAGGGACAGGGGGCGGAAAACTGTTTTTT. The chain is built from TRBV9 and TRBJ1-4; 11 positions agree with TRBD1. Germline V CDR1 and CDR2: SGDLS, YYNGEE. CDR3 size: 14 residues. The J segment lost 10 bases and the V segment lost 0 bases, leaving 2 bases of the junction unmatched. Using reference TRBV9 and TRBJ1-4 for the parts outside the CDR3, the full variable domain is DSGVTQTPKHLITATGQRVTLRCSPRSGDLSVYWYQQSLDQGLQFLIQYYNGEERAKGNILERFSAQQFPDLHSELNLSSLELGDSALYFCASSVGTGGGKLFFGSGTQLSVL.

The chain employs TRBV12-3 or TRBV12-4 and TRBJ1-1; D is unresolved. V was pared by 2 bases and J by 10 bases, with 8 bases between. CDR3 length: 11 residues. For the CDR3, the DNA is TGTGCCAGCAGTTTACGTACATTAGCTTTCTTT. This codes for CASSLRTLAFF.

The rearrangement uses TRBV7-9 and TRBJ1-1, with 9 bases aligning to TRBD1. J was trimmed by 5 bases and V by 3 bases; bases with no gene match: 10. The CDR3 runs 16 residues. Germline V CDR1 and CDR2: SEHNR, FQNEAQ (reference sequence). The CDR3 DNA reads as TGTGCCAGCAGCTTGAGAGGGACAGGGATGAGAACTGAAGCTTTCTTT. Translating gives CASSLRGTGMRTEAFF.

CDR3 sequence (DNA): TGTGCCAGCTCACCACTGGACTTTCAAGTCTCTGGAAACACCATATATTTT. Its translation is CASSPLDFQVSGNTIYF. This chain joins TRBV18 and TRBJ1-3; D gene ambiguous. The V end lost 1 base, the J end lost 0 bases, and 13 bases lay between the germline ends. The CDR3 is 17 residues long. CDR1 and CDR2 from the germline V gene are KGHSH and LQKENI.

This clone was observed a handful of times. CDR3 protein: CASSLAQGGETQYF. The CDR3 DNA sequence: TGTGCCAGCAGCTTAGCACAGGGGGGAGAGACCCAGTACTTC. The chain links TRBV7-9 to TRBJ2-5, with 8 positions matching TRBD1. This CDR3 is 14 amino acids long. Germline V lookup: CDR1 SEHNR, CDR2 FQNEAQ (reference sequence). The V segment lost 0 bases and the J segment 4 bases; nucleotides outside the gene matches: 1.